These 27 T cell receptor beta chains were all obtained from the same sample, sequenced in a study of identical twins. TCRdb independently ran MiXCR on the 5' RACE reads; one entry per CDR3 protein. The sample consists of under 900,000 distinct CDR3 sequences, over 15% of them appearing once. This sample also belongs to another study, concerning T cells expressing NK-cell markers.

Sequenced sample: PBMCs. These receptors were taken from a woman younger than 35 in good health.

The gene calls are TRBV7-9 and TRBJ2-4, with 7 bases matching TRBD2. Trimming cost V 3 bases and J 6 bases; bases outside gene matches: 2. The CDR3 is made up of 13 amino acids. Looked up from germline, CDR1 is SEHNR and CDR2 is FQNEAQ (reference sequence). The CDR3 coding sequence is TGTGCCAGCAGCTTGCTAGCGGCAAACATTCAGTACTTC. Its protein product is CASSLLAANIQYF. The whole variable domain, remainder taken from reference TRBV7-9 and TRBJ2-4, is DTGVSQNPRHKITKRGQNVTFRCDPISEHNRLYWYRQTLGQGPEFLTYFQNEAQLEKSRLLSDRFSAERPKGSFSTLEIQRTEQGDSAMYLCASSLLAANIQYFGAGTRLSVL.

The chain has TRBV6-1 and TRBJ2-4; TRBD2 is a possible D gene (6 bases). The V end was cut by 8 bases, the J end by 8 bases, with 19 bases between. This CDR3 comprises 14 residues. Germline CDR1 is MNHNS and CDR2 is SASEGT. The CDR3 region is CASHPGRLTDIQYF. CDR3 DNA: TGTGCCAGCCACCCAGGGAGGTTAACGGACATTCAGTACTTC.

This clonotype was observed at least ten times. The gene calls are TRBV4-3 and TRBJ2-7; a possible D gene is TRBD1 (6 bases). CDR1 and CDR2 from the germline V gene are LGHNA and YSLEER. Deletions cut 1 base from V and 0 bases from J, with 10 bases between. This CDR3 contains 15 residues. CDR3 in DNA: TGCGCCAGCAGCCAAGGACAGGTTAGCTCCTACGAGCAGTACTTC. Protein: CASSQGQVSSYEQYF.

This clonotype was counted between two and nine times. The CDR3 nucleotides read TGCAGCGTGGGAGGTGGGGGCGAAACAGATACGCAGTATTTT. Translated, it gives CSVGGGGETDTQYF. This chain uses TRBV29-1 with TRBJ2-3; D tentatively reads TRBD1 or TRBD2 (6 bases each). The CDR3 extends over 14 amino acids. Germline CDR1 reads SQVTM; CDR2 reads ANQGSEA. Trimming removed 6 bases from V and 3 bases from J, with 16 bases in between.

The table lists this clonotype with a few counts. The V call is TRBV12-3 or TRBV12-4, the J call TRBJ1-2; the D is unclear. Deletions cut 5 bases from V and 8 bases from J, with 15 bases between. The CDR3 contains 13 residues. CDR3 nucleotides: TGTGCCAGCAGTCCCGGGGAGGTTTCAGGCTACACCTTC. Amino acids: CASSPGEVSGYTF.

Only a few counts were recorded for this clonotype. The CDR3: CASSRLDYEQFF. In DNA form, the CDR3 reads TGTGCCAGCAGTCGACTAGATTATGAGCAGTTCTTC. The J gene is TRBJ2-1, the V gene TRBV2, with D perhaps matching TRBD2 (6 bases). V lost 5 bases and J lost 8, with 10 bases in between. Germline CDR1 is SNHLY and CDR2 is FYNNEI. The CDR3 extends over 12 amino acids. Filled out from reference TRBV2 and TRBJ2-1, the complete variable domain reads EPEVTQTPSHQVTQMGQEVILRCVPISNHLYFYWYRQILGQKVEFLVSFYNNEISEKSEIFDDQFSVERPDGSNFTLKIRSTKLEDSAMYFCASSRLDYEQFFGPGTRLTVL.

The table lists this clonotype with many counts. The chain carries TRBV7-2 and TRBJ1-1, with D uncertain. With 4 bases removed from V and 1 base from J, the gap between germline ends came to 19 bases. Germline CDR1 SGHTA, CDR2 FQGNSA. This CDR3 has 17 residues. The CDR3 DNA reads as TGTGCCAGCAGCTCACGACCCCCCGGAGCCAGGAACACTGAAGCTTTCTTT. This sequence encodes CASSSRPPGARNTEAFF.

This clonotype was detected a few times. J is TRBJ2-2 and V is TRBV12-3 or TRBV12-4; 13 bases match TRBD2. Unmatched junction bases numbered 6, after V lost 9 bases and J lost 8 bases. The CDR3 runs to 14 residues. As DNA, the CDR3 is TGTGCCAGTCGGACTAGCGGGAGAGGAGGGGAGCTGTTTTTT. It translates to CASRTSGRGGELFF.

V usage is TRBV7-2 and J usage is TRBJ1-5; D gene uncertain. This CDR3 is built from 15 residues. Germline CDR1 SGHTA, CDR2 FQGNSA. The V end was cut by 1 base, the J end by 1 base, with 8 bases between. The CDR3 sequence is CASSLDSRSNQPQHF. For the CDR3, the DNA is TGTGCCAGCAGCTTAGATAGTAGGAGCAATCAGCCCCAGCATTTT.

The gene calls are TRBV20-1 and TRBJ1-1; the match to TRBD1 covers 8 bases. V dropped 5 bases and J dropped 6; count of bases not matched to a gene: 2. CDR3 size: 11 residues. Looked up from germline, CDR1 is DFQATT and CDR2 is SNEGSKA (reference sequence). CDR3 sequence reads: CSAPGGSEAFF. The CDR3 nucleotides are TGCAGTGCTCCAGGGGGCTCTGAAGCTTTCTTT.

The chain carries TRBV11-2 and TRBJ2-7; TRBD1 aligns across 12 bases. Germline V lookup: CDR1 SGHAT, CDR2 FQNNGV. The CDR3 is 16 residues long. The V segment lost 7 bases and the J segment 2 bases; nucleotides outside the gene matches: 9. The CDR3 protein is CASTPGQGASTYEQYF. The CDR3 DNA reads TGTGCCAGCACCCCGGGACAGGGGGCGTCCACCTACGAGCAGTACTTC. The full variable domain, with the rest looked up from reference TRBV11-2 and TRBJ2-7, is EAGVAQSPRYKIIEKRQSVAFWCNPISGHATLYWYQQILGQGPKLLIQFQNNGVVDDSQLPKDRFSAERLKGVDSTLKIQPAKLEDSAVYLCASTPGQGASTYEQYFGPGTRLTVT.

This clonotype showed up just once. The V and J genes are TRBV7-3 and TRBJ2-2; 7 positions match TRBD2. After removal of 4 bases from V and 1 base from J, the junction contained 3 bases not matched to a gene. The CDR3 covers 15 residues. Germline V CDR1 and CDR2: SGHTA, FQGTGA. In DNA, the CDR3 is TGTGCCAGCAGCTATCTAGCGGAGAACACCGGGGAGCTGTTTTTT. Translated, it gives CASSYLAENTGELFF.

This sequence joins TRBV7-9 and TRBJ2-1; D is ambiguous. CDR3 length: 17 residues. Germline V gives CDR1 SEHNR, CDR2 FQNEAQ (reference sequence). The ends were cut back, 2 bases at V and 1 base at J, with 15 bases in the middle. The CDR3 here is CASSLSWGFGSYNEQFF. CDR3 sequence (DNA): TGTGCCAGCAGCTTAAGTTGGGGATTCGGGTCCTACAATGAGCAGTTCTTC. The whole variable domain, filled in from reference TRBV7-9 and TRBJ2-1, reads DTGVSQNPRHKITKRGQNVTFRCDPISEHNRLYWYRQTLGQGPEFLTYFQNEAQLEKSRLLSDRFSAERPKGSFSTLEIQRTEQGDSAMYLCASSLSWGFGSYNEQFFGPGTRLTVL.

The sample holds many counts of this clonotype. The chain couples TRBV20-1 to TRBJ2-1; D is undetermined. The CDR3 contains 13 residues. Trimming took 1 base from V and 0 from J, leaving 4 bases between them. Germline V gene sequence: CDR1 DFQATT, CDR2 SNEGSKA (reference sequence). CDR3 in DNA: TGCAGTGCTAGAGGAGGCTCCTACAATGAGCAGTTCTTC. Translating it yields CSARGGSYNEQFF.

This clonotype has just a few counts. Sequence at one end of the junction differs from germline and may be a read error. The V call is TRBV12-3 or TRBV12-4, the J call TRBJ1-4; perhaps TRBD1 as D (5 bases). The CDR3 totals 12 residues. CDR3 sequence: CASSHGTPGGSF. As DNA, the CDR3 is TGTGCCAGCAGTCACGGGACTCCCGGCGGGAGTTTT.

The rearrangement uses TRBV20-1 and TRBJ2-1; 9 bases fit TRBD2. Per germline, CDR1 DFQATT and CDR2 SNEGSKA (reference sequence). The CDR3 is 14 residues long. J was trimmed by 10 bases and V by 6 bases; bases with no gene match: 13. The DNA for the CDR3 is TGCAGTGCCCATCTAGCGGGGAGGACTGACGAGCAGTTCTTC. Its translation: CSAHLAGRTDEQFF.

This clonotype came up many times. The rearrangement joins TRBV11-2 to TRBJ2-1, with 9 bases lining up with TRBD2. Germline lookup yields CDR1 SGHAT and CDR2 FQNNGV. The CDR3 covers 16 residues. After removal of 7 bases from V and 5 bases from J, the junction contained 12 bases not matched to a gene. This chain's CDR3 is CASISLTSGPNNEQFF. CDR3 in DNA: TGTGCCAGCATCAGCTTAACTAGCGGGCCAAACAATGAGCAGTTCTTC. Supplemented by reference TRBV11-2 and TRBJ2-1, the full variable domain reads EAGVAQSPRYKIIEKRQSVAFWCNPISGHATLYWYQQILGQGPKLLIQFQNNGVVDDSQLPKDRFSAERLKGVDSTLKIQPAKLEDSAVYLCASISLTSGPNNEQFFGPGTRLTVL.

This chain joins TRBV20-1 and TRBJ2-5, with D hard to call. The germline V gene has CDR1 DFQATT and CDR2 SNEGSKA (reference sequence). The CDR3 is 12 amino acids. The germline V and J ends were trimmed by 6 bases and 1 base, with 9 bases remaining between them. In DNA form, the CDR3 reads TGCAGTGCGGGAAAGCCCCAAGAGACCCAGTACTTC. Translated, it gives CSAGKPQETQYF.

This clonotype was picked up a small number of times. The genes are TRBV12-3 or TRBV12-4 and TRBJ2-7, with D possibly being TRBD1 (7 bases). The CDR3 spans 15 residues. V lost 2 bases and J lost 4, with 15 bases in between. The CDR3 nucleotides are TGTGCCAGCAGTTTACAGGGCAGGGGGAGGTACGAGCAGTACTTC. Translated: CASSLQGRGRYEQYF.

This rearrangement joins TRBV20-1 to TRBJ2-3; D gene ambiguous. Germline lookup yields CDR1 DFQATT and CDR2 SNEGSKA (reference sequence). CDR3 size: 14 residues. Trimming left V 3 bases short and J 4 bases short, with 14 bases between. Written as DNA, the CDR3 is TGCAGTGCTAGTATAAGCTCTGGGGCAGATACGCAGTATTTT. Its translation: CSASISSGADTQYF.

This clonotype was observed a few times. This rearrangement joins TRBV12-3 or TRBV12-4 to TRBJ1-5; D call uncertain. The CDR3 runs 13 residues. The V end was cut by 5 bases, the J end by 6 bases, with 11 bases between. CDR3 in amino acids: CASSSHSGQPQHF. CDR3 nucleotide sequence: TGTGCCAGCAGTAGCCACAGTGGTCAGCCCCAGCATTTT.

A few counts support this clonotype. The chain couples TRBV12-5 to TRBJ2-3; weak D call: TRBD2 (5 bases). This CDR3 comprises 15 residues. Trimming cost V 0 bases and J 0 bases, with 7 bases left between them. Germline CDR1 reads LGHNT; CDR2 reads FRNRAP. CDR3 loop: CASGLVLESTDTQYF. The CDR3 region has the DNA TGTGCTAGTGGTTTGGTACTAGAGAGCACAGATACGCAGTATTTT.

The V call is TRBV2, the J call TRBJ2-1; TRBD1 is a possible D gene (6 bases). The CDR3 runs 15 residues. The V gene lost 6 bases and the J gene lost 5 bases, with 17 bases spanning the gap. Germline V gene data show CDR1 as SNHLY and CDR2 as FYNNEI. The CDR3 coding sequence is TGTGCCAGCAGCCCAAGGGGGTGGGGGAACAATGAGCAGTTCTTC. Its protein product is CASSPRGWGNNEQFF.

This clonotype was recorded at least ten times. This rearrangement joins TRBV12-3 or TRBV12-4 to TRBJ2-3; 9 bases line up with TRBD1. The CDR3 spans 14 residues. The J segment lost 1 base and the V segment lost 6 bases, leaving 2 bases of the junction unmatched. The CDR3 nucleotides read TGTGCCAGCAGCTGGGACAGGGGCACAGATACGCAGTATTTT. Amino acids: CASSWDRGTDTQYF.

This clonotype appeared a few times. The CDR3 loop is CASSLVGTIPTGELFF. The CDR3 nucleotides are TGTGCCAGCAGTTTAGTAGGAACCATCCCCACCGGGGAGCTGTTTTTT. This chain uses TRBV12-3 or TRBV12-4 with TRBJ2-2; D gene ambiguous. V was clipped by 1 base and J by 4 bases, with 13 bases between them. This CDR3 is built from 16 residues.

V is TRBV5-1 and J is TRBJ1-1, with 7 nucleotides matching TRBD1. V gave up 5 bases and J gave up 1 base; unmatched junction bases: 5. Per the germline V gene, CDR1 is SGHRS and CDR2 is YFSETQ. The CDR3 is 14 amino acids. The CDR3 loop is CASRTGSRNTEAFF. The CDR3 DNA sequence: TGCGCCAGCAGGACAGGGAGTCGGAACACTGAAGCTTTCTTT.

This clonotype was detected only a few times. The chain joins TRBV6-5 to TRBJ2-2; tentative D call: TRBD2 (5 bases). V was pared by 0 bases and J by 1 base, with 15 bases between. The CDR3 loop spans 18 amino acids. The germline gives CDR1 MNHEY, CDR2 SVGAGI. This CDR3 is CASSYSSPLGGNTGELFF. The DNA of the CDR3 is TGTGCCAGCAGTTACTCGAGCCCCCTCGGAGGGAACACCGGGGAGCTGTTTTTT.